The 7 T cell receptor beta chains below come from one sample, sequenced in a study of shared clonotypes between healthy human individuals. Clones were sequenced by immunoSEQ multiplex PCR, and TCRdb holds only the in-frame ones, with some missing. The sample contains 450,000 to 600,000 clones, 60% to 85% of which appear only once. Material: PBMCs. All receptors come from a middle-aged woman in good health. Some clones in this sample may be carry-over from other donors' samples.

The chain is built from TRBV19 and TRBJ1-1, with TRBD1 as a possible D gene (6 bases). This CDR3 has 13 amino acids. In germline, CDR1 is LNHDA, CDR2 SQIVND (reference sequence). V shed 6 bases and J shed 0 bases, with 8 bases lying between them. The DNA for the CDR3 is TGTGCCAGTAGAGGGACACTGAACACTGAAGCTTTCTTT. Amino acids: CASRGTLNTEAFF. Full variable domain (outside the CDR3, taken from reference TRBV19 and TRBJ1-1): DGGITQSPKYLFRKEGQNVTLSCEQNLNHDAMYWYRQDPGQGLRLIYYSQIVNDFQKGDIAEGYSVSREKKESFPLTVTSAQKNPTAFYLCASRGTLNTEAFFGQGTRLTVV.

The CDR3 DNA reads as TGTGCCAGCAGCGTAGCGGCGGGAGTAGGCACCGGGGAGCTGTTTTTT. Its translation: CASSVAAGVGTGELFF. This chain links TRBV9 with TRBJ2-2; 7 positions match TRBD2. Germline CDR1 SGDLS, CDR2 YYNGEE. The CDR3 is 16 residues long. V lost 0 bases, J lost 4 bases, and 6 bases stayed unmatched. Using reference TRBV9 and TRBJ2-2 for the parts outside the CDR3, the full variable domain is DSGVTQTPKHLITATGQRVTLRCSPRSGDLSVYWYQQSLDQGLQFLIQYYNGEERAKGNILERFSAQQFPDLHSELNLSSLELGDSALYFCASSVAAGVGTGELFFGEGSRLTVL.

V and J are TRBV25-1 and TRBJ2-5; tentative D call: TRBD2 (5 bases). Trimming left V 3 bases short and J 2 bases short, with 10 bases between. CDR3 length equals 14 residues. Germline CDR1 is MGHDK and CDR2 is SYGVNS. For the CDR3, the DNA is TGTGCCAGCAGTGACCGACGGGGACAAGAGACCCAGTACTTC. Protein sequence: CASSDRRGQETQYF. The full variable domain, its missing parts supplied by reference TRBV25-1 and TRBJ2-5, is EADIYQTPRYLVIGTGKKITLECSQTMGHDKMYWYQQDPGMELHLIHYSYGVNSTEKGDLSSESTVSRIRTEHFPLTLESARPSHTSQYLCASSDRRGQETQYFGPGTRLLVL.

The chain is built from TRBV11-2 and TRBJ2-2; the D call may be TRBD1 or TRBD2 (7 bases each). The V end was cut by 5 bases, the J end by 2 bases, with 15 bases between. The CDR3 totals 16 residues. Germline V gene sequence: CDR1 SGHAT, CDR2 FQNNGV. The DNA for the CDR3 is TGTGCCAGCAGCCTCAGGGGGGGAATTAACACCGGGGAGCTGTTTTTT. Translated: CASSLRGGINTGELFF.

The chain uses TRBV6-5 and TRBJ1-4; TRBD1 is a possible D gene (6 bases). The CDR3 sequence is 15 residues long. V lost 5 bases and J 12 bases, leaving 22 bases between the germline ends. CDR1 is MNHEY, CDR2 SVGAGI, per germline. CDR3 DNA: TGTGCCAGCAGTACTGGAGACAGGCACAGGGAGGAACTGTTTTTT. As protein: CASSTGDRHREELFF.

The CDR3 protein is CASSLAGWAYGYTF. The CDR3 coding sequence is TGCGCCAGCAGCTTGGCTGGTTGGGCCTATGGCTACACCTTC. The J gene is TRBJ1-2, the V gene TRBV5-1; D ambiguous. The CDR3 spans 14 residues. Germline CDR1 is SGHRS and CDR2 is YFSETQ. V lost 0 bases and J 4 bases, leaving 10 bases between the germline ends.

The chain joins TRBV6-1 to TRBJ1-5; the D is unclear. Germline lookup yields CDR1 MNHNS and CDR2 SASEGT. The CDR3 is made up of 13 amino acids. V shed 5 bases and J shed 0 bases, with 5 bases lying between them. This chain's CDR3 is CASSWTSNQPQHF. For the CDR3, the DNA is TGTGCCAGCAGTTGGACTAGCAATCAGCCCCAGCATTTT.